Ten or more counts support the clone carrying this TCR beta chain. The antigen is unknown. The CDR3 length is 17 residues. The germline gives CDR1 SGHRS, CDR2 YFSETQ. V was pared by 4 bases and J by 3 bases, with 19 bases between. For TCRbeta, the library was prepared with unique molecular identifiers. TCRdb re-called the PCR reads with MiXCR, one entry per CDR3 protein. The repertoire includes about 280,000 distinct CDR3 sequences, approximately 10% of them detected once, and around a quarter sits in the top ten. The data were taken from a study of T-cell reconstitution after alpha-beta-depleted transplantation in children. Findings and caveats of the study: Several hundred graft clones that had expanded were reportedly the source of alpha-beta T cells about two months after transplant. Recipient T cells and thymic progenitors that survived were the source of the high TCRbeta diversity seen at day 60 in some patients. Among T cells one year after transplant, newly produced cells accounted for most counts and diversity.

The input for sequencing was peripheral blood, taken 180 days after TCRalphabeta/CD19-depleted stem cell transplant. This receptor was obtained from a male patient between 2 and 9 years old who had a stem cell transplant for chronic granulomatous disease, so the T cells may come from the graft donor. This sequence joins TRBV5-1 and TRBJ2-2; weak D call: TRBD1 (6 bases). The CDR3 protein is CASSPNTGTADTGELFF. As DNA, the CDR3 is TGCGCCAGCAGCCCCAATACAGGGACGGCTGACACCGGGGAGCTGTTTTTT. The variable domain in full, completed from reference TRBV5-1 and TRBJ2-2, reads KAGVTQTPRYLIKTRGQQVTLSCSPISGHRSVSWYQQTPGQGLQFLFEYFSETQRNKGNFPGRFSGRQFSNSRSEMNVSTLELGDSALYLCASSPNTGTADTGELFFGEGSRLTVL.